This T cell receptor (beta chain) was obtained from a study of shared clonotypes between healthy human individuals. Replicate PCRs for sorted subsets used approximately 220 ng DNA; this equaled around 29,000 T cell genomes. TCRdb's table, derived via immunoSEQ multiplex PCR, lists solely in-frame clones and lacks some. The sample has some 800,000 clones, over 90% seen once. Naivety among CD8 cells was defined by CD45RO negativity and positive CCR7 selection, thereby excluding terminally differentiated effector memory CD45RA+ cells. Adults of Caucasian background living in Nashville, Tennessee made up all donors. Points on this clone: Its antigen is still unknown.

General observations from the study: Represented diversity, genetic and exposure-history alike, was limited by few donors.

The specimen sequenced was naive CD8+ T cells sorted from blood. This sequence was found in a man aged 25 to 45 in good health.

Here the CDR3 DNA reads TGTGCCATCAGGGACAGTGCAACTAATGAAAAACTGTTTTTT. The encoded protein is CAIRDSATNEKLFF. The genes are TRBV10-3 and TRBJ1-4; D possibly corresponds to TRBD1 (6 bases). Germline V gene data show CDR1 as ENHRY and CDR2 as SYGVKD. The CDR3 length is 14 residues. V dropped 6 bases and J dropped 0 bases, with 8 bases sitting between them.